The TCR beta chain under discussion was sequenced for a study of blood T cell repertoires in COVID-19. Study background: Both acute and convalescent COVID-19 samples were obtained from the United States, Italy and Spain. From T cells, B-cell-depleted T cells, or PBMCs came the material, which was cDNA or gDNA.

As originally analysed: Estimation of nucleated cell counts relied on the amplification of reference gene primers. Sequencing used immunoSEQ multiplex PCR; TCRdb keeps in-frame clones, though not all of them. From that table come the V and J calls and clone size; the DNA was used to work out D and trimming. The sample carries more than 150,000 clones, approximately 86% recorded once. Trimming cost V 0 bases and J 5 bases, with 9 bases left between them. This CDR3 is 14 amino acids long. Germline values: CDR1 SGDLS, CDR2 YYNGEE. This TCR was recovered from a man aged 45-65 years with active or convalescent COVID-19. The chain has TRBV9 and TRBJ2-1; D may be TRBD1 (5 bases). Sequencing was done on a sample of peripheral blood. CDR3 nucleotides: TGTGCCAGCAGCGTAGCAGGGAATCACAATGAGCAGTTCTTC. It translates to CASSVAGNHNEQFF.